A single sample is the source of the 30 T cell receptor beta chains below, sequenced in a study of shared clonotypes between healthy human individuals. Profiling relied on immunoSEQ multiplex PCR, and the TCRdb table lists in-frame clones only, not all of them. The top ten hold 0.11% to 0.15% of the sample, which has about 2.4 million clones, around 90% seen once. Sample: naive CD4+ T cells sorted from blood. Subset of the sample: CD45RA+ positively selected. Every receptor here comes from a man aged 18 to 29 in good health.

CDR3 residues: CASSDRPSYNEQFF. CDR3 bases: TGTGCCAGCAGCGACAGGCCATCCTACAATGAGCAGTTCTTC. The gene calls are TRBV6-1 and TRBJ2-1; the D gene is possibly TRBD1 (6 bases). Germline assignment: CDR1 MNHNS and CDR2 SASEGT. The germline V and J ends were trimmed by 6 bases and 1 base, with 10 bases remaining between them. This CDR3 has 14 amino acids.

The chain carries TRBV28 and TRBJ2-5; perhaps TRBD2 as D (6 bases). The length of the CDR3 is 13 residues. Germline V gene sequence: CDR1 MDHEN, CDR2 SYDVKM. V lost 5 bases to trimming and J lost 4 bases, with 11 bases between them. CDR3 region: CASSRRGVETQYF. The CDR3 DNA reads as TGTGCCAGCAGTCGACGCGGGGTAGAGACCCAGTACTTC.

The rearrangement uses TRBV7-2 and TRBJ2-3, with D perhaps matching TRBD2 (5 bases). The V gene lost 5 bases and the J gene lost 0 bases, with 9 bases spanning the gap. The CDR3 is 14 residues long. Germline CDR1 is SGHTA and CDR2 is FQGNSA. CDR3 sequence: CASSPSPSTDTQYF. CDR3 DNA sequence: TGTGCCAGCAGCCCTAGCCCGAGCACAGATACGCAGTATTTT.

This sequence joins TRBV19 and TRBJ2-3, with TRBD1 identical over 8 bases. This CDR3 has 15 amino acids. The germline V gene encodes CDR1 LNHDA and CDR2 SQIVND (reference sequence). The trim removed 6 bases at V and 6 bases at J, leaving 11 bases unmatched. The CDR3, as DNA: TGTGCCAGTAGAATGTGGACAGGGAGAGGGGATACGCAGTATTTT. This translates into CASRMWTGRGDTQYF.

The chain is built from TRBV28 and TRBJ2-2, with TRBD1 matching 8 bases. The V gene end was trimmed by 6 bases and the J gene end by 4 bases; junction bases not matched to a gene: 10. The CDR3 sequence is 16 residues long. CDR1 MDHEN and CDR2 SYDVKM come from the germline V gene. CDR3: CASSPDRGDGTGELFF. The DNA for the CDR3 is TGTGCCAGCAGCCCTGACAGGGGAGATGGCACCGGGGAGCTGTTTTTT. The full variable domain, in which reference TRBV28 and TRBJ2-2 provide the parts outside the CDR3, is DVKVTQSSRYLVKRTGEKVFLECVQDMDHENMFWYRQDPGLGLRLIYFSYDVKMKEKGDIPEGYSVSREKKERFSLILESASTNQTSMYLCASSPDRGDGTGELFFGEGSRLTVL.

This clone turned up a few times. This rearrangement joins TRBV5-1 to TRBJ1-1; 7 bases map to TRBD1. The germline V gene encodes CDR1 SGHRS and CDR2 YFSETQ. The CDR3 sequence is 13 residues long. The J segment lost 1 base and the V segment lost 6 bases, leaving 3 bases of the junction unmatched. CDR3 sequence (DNA): TGCGCCAGCACTGACAGGGCGAACACTGAAGCTTTCTTT. Protein product: CASTDRANTEAFF. The full variable domain, its missing parts supplied by reference TRBV5-1 and TRBJ1-1, is KAGVTQTPRYLIKTRGQQVTLSCSPISGHRSVSWYQQTPGQGLQFLFEYFSETQRNKGNFPGRFSGRQFSNSRSEMNVSTLELGDSALYLCASTDRANTEAFFGQGTRLTVV.

The chain combines TRBV6-5 with TRBJ2-7; no firm D call. The CDR3 extends over 15 amino acids. Trimming took 3 bases from V and 2 from J, leaving 14 bases between them. Germline-derived CDR1 and CDR2 are MNHEY and SVGAGI. This chain's CDR3 is CASSYYSQGPYEQYF. The CDR3 nucleotides read TGTGCCAGCAGTTATTACTCCCAAGGCCCCTACGAGCAGTACTTC.

Worth noting for this clone: A read error may produce the germline difference seen at one junction end. The chain combines TRBV9 with TRBJ1-1; no firm D call. The CDR3 consists of 14 residues. Germline V gives CDR1 SGDLS, CDR2 YYNGEE. The CDR3 DNA follows: TGTGCCAGCGGCGTAGAGCCAGAGAACACTGAAGCTTTCTTT. It codes for CASGVEPENTEAFF.

The chain is built from TRBV30 and TRBJ2-2, with a weak D call TRBD2 (7 bases). The length of the CDR3 is 15 residues. Germline V gene data show CDR1 as GTSNPN and CDR2 as SVGIG (reference sequence). The V and J ends lost 5 bases and 5 bases respectively, with 18 bases between them. Here the CDR3 reads CAWSWGGARTGELFF. The CDR3 DNA reads TGTGCCTGGTCCTGGGGGGGGGCGCGGACCGGGGAGCTGTTTTTT.

The chain joins TRBV5-1 to TRBJ2-7; 8 bases line up with TRBD1. J lost 5 bases, V lost 0 bases, and 10 bases had no gene match. The CDR3 length is 16 residues. The germline V gene has CDR1 SGHRS and CDR2 YFSETQ. DNA for the CDR3: TGCGCCAGCAGCTTGGGGGGAGCAGGGGGCGGCCACGAGCAGTACTTC. As protein: CASSLGGAGGGHEQYF.

The V gene is TRBV11-2, the J gene TRBJ2-5, with D possibly matching TRBD2 (5 bases). CDR1 and CDR2 from the germline V gene are SGHAT and FQNNGV. Trimming cost V 0 bases and J 4 bases, with 21 bases left between them. The CDR3 contains 18 residues. The CDR3 DNA sequence: TGTGCCAGCAGCTTAGAAGAGAGAGCGGACCTAAGAGGAGAGACCCAGTACTTC. Translated: CASSLEERADLRGETQYF.

The V and J genes are TRBV7-2 and TRBJ2-7; tentatively, D is TRBD2 (5 bases). V shed 5 bases and J shed 0 bases, with 8 bases lying between them. CDR1 is SGHTA, CDR2 FQGNSA, per germline. The CDR3 is 13 residues long. The CDR3 region is CASSRESSYEQYF. Written as DNA, the CDR3 is TGTGCCAGCAGCAGGGAGAGCTCCTACGAGCAGTACTTC.

The CDR3 DNA is TGCGCCAGCAGCAAGTCCCGGGACAGGGAACAGTACTTC. Its translation: CASSKSRDREQYF. This rearrangement joins TRBV5-1 to TRBJ2-7, with 9 bases matching TRBD1. V shed 4 bases and J 10 bases; nucleotides not matched to a gene: 9. Germline assignment: CDR1 SGHRS and CDR2 YFSETQ. The length of the CDR3 is 13 residues. The full variable domain, in which reference TRBV5-1 and TRBJ2-7 provide the parts outside the CDR3, is KAGVTQTPRYLIKTRGQQVTLSCSPISGHRSVSWYQQTPGQGLQFLFEYFSETQRNKGNFPGRFSGRQFSNSRSEMNVSTLELGDSALYLCASSKSRDREQYFGPGTRLTVT.

CDR3 DNA: TGTGCCAGCTCACCACAGGGGTCTGCTCAGCCCCAGCATTTT. It codes for CASSPQGSAQPQHF. The chain carries TRBV18 and TRBJ1-5; perhaps TRBD1 as D (5 bases). This CDR3 has 14 amino acids. From germline, CDR1 is KGHSH and CDR2 LQKENI. V shed 1 base and J shed 6 bases, with 10 bases lying between them.

V and J are TRBV7-2 and TRBJ2-7; 9 bases map to TRBD2. There are 17 residues in the CDR3. V lost 8 bases to trimming and J lost 4 bases; unmatched junction nucleotides: 18. Germline V gene sequence: CDR1 SGHTA, CDR2 FQGNSA. This chain's CDR3 is CASSTVAGAGGKYEQYF. The CDR3 coding sequence is TGTGCCAGCTCAACCGTGGCCGGAGCGGGGGGAAAGTACGAGCAGTACTTC. The full variable domain, completed using reference TRBV7-2 and TRBJ2-7, is GAGVSQSPSNKVTEKGKDVELRCDPISGHTALYWYRQSLGQGLEFLIYFQGNSAPDKSGLPSDRFSAERTGGSVSTLTIQRTQQEDSAVYLCASSTVAGAGGKYEQYFGPGTRLTVT.

The chain links TRBV5-4 to TRBJ1-6, with D maybe TRBD1 (6 bases). The CDR3 runs to 17 residues. The V end was cut by 6 bases, the J end by 9 bases, with 25 bases between. Germline assignment: CDR1 SGHNT and CDR2 YYREEE (reference sequence). For the CDR3, the DNA is TGTGCCAGCACCCAAGGTACAGGGCGAGGGTCGGGTTCACCCCTCCACTTT. It yields the protein CASTQGTGRGSGSPLHF.

The chain uses TRBV2 and TRBJ2-7, with 10 bases aligning to TRBD2. This CDR3 is built from 15 residues. Germline V gene sequence: CDR1 SNHLY, CDR2 FYNNEI. Trimming removed 5 bases from V and 3 bases from J; junction bases left unmatched: 7. The DNA for the CDR3 is TGTGCCAGCAGTCCAAGCCTAGCGGGGGTCTACGAGCAGTACTTC. Encoded protein: CASSPSLAGVYEQYF.

The V gene is TRBV7-2, the J gene TRBJ2-7; TRBD2 agrees at 12 bases. The V gene end was trimmed by 5 bases and the J gene end by 6 bases; junction bases not matched to a gene: 8. Germline lookup yields CDR1 SGHTA and CDR2 FQGNSA. This CDR3 contains 15 residues. In DNA form, the CDR3 reads TGTGCCAGCAGCCCTCGACTAGCGGGAGTCCCCGAGCAGTACTTC. This translates into CASSPRLAGVPEQYF.

The chain recombines TRBV25-1 with TRBJ2-7; 8 positions agree with TRBD1. Germline trimming cut 10 bases from V and 4 bases from J; bases unmatched to any gene: 9. Germline V gene lookup returns CDR1 MGHDK and CDR2 SYGVNS. This CDR3 has 13 amino acids. CDR3 sequence reads: CATEDRVNYEQYF. The CDR3, as DNA: TGTGCCACCGAGGACAGGGTTAATTACGAGCAGTACTTC.

The chain recombines TRBV5-8 with TRBJ2-2; TRBD2 agrees at 8 bases. Trimming removed 2 bases from V and 0 bases from J; junction bases left unmatched: 6. The germline gives CDR1 SGHTS, CDR2 YDEGEE. This CDR3 has 17 residues. In nucleotides, the CDR3 is TGTGCCAGCAGCTTATGGGCGGGGGGCACGAACACCGGGGAGCTGTTTTTT. Translated, it gives CASSLWAGGTNTGELFF.

In its sample, this clone was seen once. As DNA, the CDR3 is TGTGCCAGCAGTTTATCAAGCGGATTCCAAGAGACCCAGTACTTC. This sequence encodes CASSLSSGFQETQYF. V is TRBV28 and J is TRBJ2-5; a weak D match, TRBD2 (5 bases). Germline CDR1 and CDR2: MDHEN and SYDVKM. Trimming pared 1 base from V and 1 base from J, leaving 10 bases between. The CDR3 contains 15 residues.

This chain uses TRBV30 with TRBJ2-1; TRBD2 matches at 8 bases. The V and J ends lost 2 bases and 6 bases, in that order; junction bases with no gene match: 9. The CDR3 is 15 residues long. Germline loops: CDR1 GTSNPN, CDR2 SVGIG (reference sequence). The CDR3 DNA follows: TGTGCCTGGAGTTACACGGGGAGCGGGAGCAATGAGCAGTTCTTC. This codes for CAWSYTGSGSNEQFF.

This chain uses TRBV5-1 with TRBJ2-1; TRBD2 agrees at 11 bases. The CDR3 is 16 residues long. Germline CDR1 reads SGHRS; CDR2 reads YFSETQ. The V and J ends lost 3 bases and 5 bases, in that order; junction bases with no gene match: 7. CDR3 sequence (DNA): TGCGCCAGCAGCTCCTTAGCGGGGGGGCAGCACAATGAGCAGTTCTTC. This translates into CASSSLAGGQHNEQFF.

The V call is TRBV5-1, the J call TRBJ2-1; 7 nucleotides line up with TRBD2. The CDR3 totals 17 residues. The ends lost 4 bases at V and 4 bases at J; junction bases unmatched: 14. Germline CDR1 is SGHRS and CDR2 is YFSETQ. In nucleotides, the CDR3 is TGCGCCAGCAGCCTGATCATGGGTAGCGGGTCTTACAATGAGCAGTTCTTC. It codes for CASSLIMGSGSYNEQFF.

As concerns this clone: The sample contains more than one DNA sequence encoding this CDR3. This rearrangement joins TRBV10-3 to TRBJ2-5; D is perhaps TRBD1 (5 bases). This CDR3 comprises 14 residues. V was clipped by 2 bases and J by 5 bases, with 12 bases between them. Germline CDR1 ENHRY, CDR2 SYGVKD. The CDR3 DNA follows: TGTGCCATCAGTGAGAGTCTGGGGCGTGAGACCCAGTACTTC. Its translation is CAISESLGRETQYF.

J is TRBJ1-1 and V is TRBV4-1, with D perhaps matching TRBD1 (6 bases). Germline V CDR1 and CDR2: MGHRA, YSYEKL. CDR3 length: 14 amino acids. Trimming stripped 5 bases from V and 0 bases from J, with 10 bases between. In DNA, the CDR3 is TGCGCCAGCAGCAGGGGGAGCATGAACACTGAAGCTTTCTTT. It encodes CASSRGSMNTEAFF.

This chain links TRBV5-1 with TRBJ1-3; a possible D gene is TRBD1 (5 bases). Germline assignment: CDR1 SGHRS and CDR2 YFSETQ. V shed 0 bases and J shed 0 bases, with 10 bases lying between them. The CDR3 extends over 16 amino acids. The CDR3 reads CASSLEGLISGNTIYF. The CDR3 DNA is TGCGCCAGCAGCTTGGAGGGGCTCATCTCTGGAAACACCATATATTTT.

V and J are TRBV2 and TRBJ1-2; 10 bases line up with TRBD1. Germline values: CDR1 SNHLY, CDR2 FYNNEI. The CDR3 has 14 residues. With 6 bases clipped from V and 7 bases from J, the junction kept 8 bases outside the gene matches. The CDR3 DNA reads TGTGCCAGCAGCGAGACAGGGGGCGTCGTTGGCTACACCTTC. Translation: CASSETGGVVGYTF. The full variable domain, with the rest looked up from reference TRBV2 and TRBJ1-2, is EPEVTQTPSHQVTQMGQEVILRCVPISNHLYFYWYRQILGQKVEFLVSFYNNEISEKSEIFDDQFSVERPDGSNFTLKIRSTKLEDSAMYFCASSETGGVVGYTFGSGTRLTVV.

The chain is built from TRBV6-5 and TRBJ1-6; maybe TRBD1 (6 bases). Germline V gene data show CDR1 as MNHEY and CDR2 as SVGAGI. V was trimmed by 0 bases and J by 8 bases, leaving 8 bases between them. The CDR3 is made up of 14 amino acids. In DNA, the CDR3 is TGTGCCAGCAGTTACTCGGGGGCTTATTCACCCCTCCACTTT. Protein: CASSYSGAYSPLHF.

This rearrangement joins TRBV27 to TRBJ2-5; 8 bases are shared with TRBD2. This CDR3 comprises 15 residues. V trimming: 6 bases; J trimming: 5 bases; junction bases outside the gene matches: 11. Per germline, CDR1 MNHEY and CDR2 SMNVEV (reference sequence). The chain's CDR3 is CASRFSGASGETQYF. As DNA, the CDR3 is TGTGCCAGCAGATTTAGCGGGGCCTCGGGCGAGACCCAGTACTTC.